Listed here is a single TCR beta chain. The table came from immunoSEQ multiplex PCR; TCRdb's copy has only in-frame clones and leaves some out. The sample has roughly 150,000 clones, roughly 79% seen once. The data originate from a study of blood T cell repertoires in COVID-19. Per the germline V gene, CDR1 is KGHSH and CDR2 is LQKENI. This CDR3 spans 15 amino acids. V lost 3 bases, J lost 5 bases, and 13 bases lay in between. The sequencing sample was made of peripheral blood. The chain employs TRBV18 and TRBJ1-4; D gene unclear. The source of this sequence is a man in his fifties with active or convalescent COVID-19. The CDR3 loop reads CASSPFPGTNEKLFF. For the CDR3, the DNA is TGTGCCAGCTCACCTTTCCCGGGAACCAATGAAAAACTGTTTTTT.